The entry that follows covers one T cell receptor (beta chain) sequence. The antigen is undetermined. The sample originates from a study of blood T cells in healthy people across ages. Study-wide points: As age increased, TCR beta diversity per million T cells fell in a roughly linear fashion.

For the second PCR, which ran for about 7 to 11 cycles, a sample-barcoded 5' primer and a J-beta primer mix were used. A template-switch adaptor with 12 random nucleotides tagged each cDNA molecule. MiXCR, run by TCRdb on the 5' RACE reads, gives a single entry per CDR3 protein. Of hundreds of thousands of distinct CDR3 sequences listed, around a quarter are singletons. This sample was also put to use in a study of T cells of mothers and their children. From that second work: Donation came from a few healthy Caucasian mothers together with their six children. Pairs that are related and pairs that are unrelated have TCR recombination output shaped similarly by thymic selection.

Material: blood. The TCR originated in a boy younger than 18 in good health.

CDR3 loop: CSVPPAQGSLEQYF. The DNA of the CDR3 is TGCAGCGTCCCCCCCGCACAGGGTTCGTTGGAGCAGTACTTC. The rearrangement joins TRBV29-1 to TRBJ2-7, with a possible D match to TRBD1 (6 bases). Germline V gene sequence: CDR1 SQVTM, CDR2 ANQGSEA. Trimming left V 6 bases short and J 7 bases short, with 22 bases between. The CDR3 totals 14 residues.